A single sample is the source of the 32 T cell receptor beta chains below, sequenced in a study of human T cells and chemical hapten exposure. Regarding time point: pre-sensitization, week 0. The treatment was: therapeutic diphenylcyclopropenone sensitization with weekly scalp DPC. Unfractionated whole blood yielded the extracted total RNA. TCRdb analysed the RACE reads with MiXCR anew, one entry per CDR3 protein. Of fewer than 45,000 distinct CDR3 sequences listed, less than 15% are singletons. The specimen was whole blood, collected in connection with sensitization to the hapten diphenylcyclopropenone (DPC). These TCRs come from a middle-aged woman with alopecia areata. Some clones in this sample may be carry-over from other donors' samples.

Notes on this clonotype: A junction end diverges from the germline sequence, so it may reflect a read error. The chain combines TRBV7-8 with TRBJ2-1; D is perhaps TRBD1 (5 bases). The CDR3 length is 12 residues. Germline CDR1 SGHVS, CDR2 FQNEAQ. CDR3 protein: CASSRGRGEQLF. For the CDR3, the DNA is TGTGCCAGCAGCCGAGGAAGGGGTGAGCAGCTCTTC.

CDR3: CSVGAGFYEQYF. CDR3 DNA sequence: TGCAGCGTTGGAGCGGGGTTCTACGAGCAGTACTTC. This chain joins TRBV29-1 and TRBJ2-7, with TRBD2 matching over 7 bases. This CDR3 contains 12 residues. The germline CDR1 and CDR2 sequences are SQVTM and ANQGSEA. Trimming removed 4 bases from V and 3 bases from J; junction bases left unmatched: 3.

By share, this clonotype counts as medium-sized (0.01 to 0.1%). The chain employs TRBV3-1 and TRBJ2-1; the D is unclear. Trimming pared 0 bases from V and 7 bases from J, leaving 16 bases between. Germline V CDR1 and CDR2: LGHDT, YNNKEL (reference sequence). The CDR3 extends over 16 amino acids. The CDR3 spells CASSQDLVVRANEQFF. For the CDR3, the DNA is TGTGCCAGCAGCCAAGATCTAGTAGTCAGAGCTAATGAGCAGTTCTTC.

This clonotype was seen at least ten times. The V call is TRBV10-3, the J call TRBJ2-4, with 7 nucleotides matching TRBD2. Germline V CDR1 and CDR2: ENHRY, SYGVKD. Trimming removed 3 bases from V and 8 bases from J; junction bases left unmatched: 4. This CDR3 spans 13 amino acids. The DNA for the CDR3 is TGTGCCATCAGTGATAGGGAGGGGTACATTCAGTACTTC. This translates into CAISDREGYIQYF.

This chain connects TRBV29-1 to TRBJ1-5; possible D gene TRBD1, 5 bases. The germline V and J ends were trimmed by 6 bases and 3 bases, with 12 bases remaining between them. Per the germline V gene, CDR1 is SQVTM and CDR2 is ANQGSEA. This CDR3 has 13 amino acids. In DNA form, the CDR3 reads TGCAGCGTCGCCGACAGCCTCAATCAGCCCCAGCATTTT. Amino acid sequence: CSVADSLNQPQHF.

In its sample, this clonotype is medium-sized (0.01 to 0.1%). The rearrangement joins TRBV19 to TRBJ1-5; D unresolved. Trimming pared 2 bases from V and 6 bases from J, leaving 14 bases between. CDR3 length: 15 amino acids. Germline V gene lookup returns CDR1 LNHDA and CDR2 SQIVND (reference sequence). The CDR3 spells CASSISQTAGQPQHF. Written as DNA, the CDR3 is TGTGCCAGTAGTATATCTCAAACCGCGGGTCAGCCCCAGCATTTT.

In its sample, this clonotype was seen a few times. The chain links TRBV15 to TRBJ2-5; D is possibly TRBD2 (6 bases). The germline V gene has CDR1 LNHNV and CDR2 YYDKDF (reference sequence). The CDR3 has 17 amino acids. V dropped 0 bases and J dropped 3 bases, with 17 bases sitting between them. For the CDR3, the DNA is TGTGCCACCAGCAGAGATCCTATCGGGGGTAACGAAGAGACCCAGTACTTC. The encoded protein is CATSRDPIGGNEETQYF.

This clonotype has a count of ten or more. This sequence joins TRBV12-3 or TRBV12-4 and TRBJ2-1; no clear D. The CDR3 sequence is 13 residues long. Trimming left V 3 bases short and J 2 bases short, with 5 bases between. Here the CDR3 reads CASSLSTYNEQFF. CDR3 DNA sequence: TGTGCCAGCAGTTTGTCCACCTACAATGAGCAGTTCTTC.

This clonotype was detected ten times or more. CDR3 loop: CASSQEVPGNEQFF. Here the CDR3 DNA reads TGTGCCAGCAGCCAAGAAGTCCCTGGGAATGAGCAGTTCTTC. The rearrangement joins TRBV4-2 to TRBJ2-1; no firm D call. CDR1 is LGHNA, CDR2 YNFKEQ, per germline. The CDR3 is made up of 14 amino acids. Trimming left V 0 bases short and J 7 bases short, with 10 bases between.

In the case of this clonotype: This clone may be a read error of a much larger clone one base away. The rearrangement links TRBV19 to TRBJ1-5, with D unresolved. Trimming took off 7 bases at V and 0 bases at J, with 10 bases between the two ends. Germline V gene lookup returns CDR1 LNHDA and CDR2 SQIVND (reference sequence). The CDR3 totals 14 residues. CDR3 bases: TGTGCCAGTACCGGCAGGTATAGCAATCAGCCCCAGCATTTT. It yields the protein CASTGRYSNQPQHF.

This clonotype was seen at least ten times. The rearrangement joins TRBV18 to TRBJ1-1, with D perhaps matching TRBD1 (5 bases). The germline V gene encodes CDR1 KGHSH and CDR2 LQKENI. This CDR3 is built from 13 residues. V lost 3 bases and J lost 0, with 5 bases in between. The CDR3 nucleotides read TGTGCCAGCTCACCGGGGGTGAACACTGAAGCTTTCTTT. Protein: CASSPGVNTEAFF.

This chain links TRBV28 with TRBJ2-7; TRBD2 agrees at 9 bases. Germline V gene data show CDR1 as MDHEN and CDR2 as SYDVKM. CDR3 length: 15 amino acids. Germline trimming cut 1 base from V and 6 bases from J; bases unmatched to any gene: 7. The CDR3: CASSLYPGLAVEQYF. CDR3 in DNA: TGTGCCAGCAGTTTATACCCGGGACTAGCTGTCGAGCAGTACTTC.

This clonotype was recorded a few times. The CDR3 DNA is TGTGCCAGCAGTTTACCGGGACAGCCAGATCGATTCGCTTTCTTT. Its protein product is CASSLPGQPDRFAFF. The genes are TRBV28 and TRBJ1-1, with 7 bases identical to TRBD1. The trim removed 2 bases at V and 11 bases at J, leaving 14 bases unmatched. This CDR3 spans 15 amino acids. Germline CDR1 MDHEN, CDR2 SYDVKM.

The V call is TRBV2, the J call TRBJ2-7; no firm D call. Germline values: CDR1 SNHLY, CDR2 FYNNEI. The V gene lost 6 bases and the J gene lost 6 bases, with 9 bases spanning the gap. This CDR3 has 11 residues. CDR3 protein: CASSVSFEQYF. The CDR3 DNA sequence: TGTGCCAGCAGCGTATCTTTCGAGCAGTACTTC.

The chain carries TRBV28 and TRBJ2-1; a possible D gene is TRBD2 (5 bases). V lost 8 bases to trimming and J lost 7 bases, with 9 bases between them. CDR3 size: 11 residues. CDR1 is MDHEN, CDR2 SYDVKM, per germline. DNA for the CDR3: TGTGCCAGCTCCACGGGGAATGAGCAGTTCTTC. Protein product: CASSTGNEQFF.

In this sample, this clonotype turned up a few times. This rearrangement joins TRBV24-1 to TRBJ2-1; 14 bases agree with TRBD2. This CDR3 region has 20 residues. The germline gives CDR1 KGHDR, CDR2 SFDVKD. V was clipped by 4 bases and J by 5 bases; unmatched bases: 15. The CDR3 DNA is TGTGCCACCAGTGACCAGGGACTAGCGGGAGCGGCTCTTTTCAACAATGAGCAGTTCTTC. Translation: CATSDQGLAGAALFNNEQFF.

The table lists this clonotype with many counts. The rearrangement links TRBV5-6 to TRBJ2-1; TRBD1 agrees at 8 bases. The CDR3 covers 15 residues. Germline V gene data show CDR1 as SGHDT and CDR2 as YYEEEE. V lost 0 bases and J lost 4; bases outside the gene matches: 3. The CDR3 nucleotides read TGTGCCAGCAGCTTGGACAGGGGGGATTACAATGAGCAGTTCTTC. Translation gives CASSLDRGDYNEQFF. Combining the CDR3 with reference TRBV5-6 and TRBJ2-1 gives the whole variable domain DAGVTQSPTHLIKTRGQQVTLRCSPKSGHDTVSWYQQALGQGPQFIFQYYEEEERQRGNFPDRFSGHQFPNYSSELNVNALLLGDSALYLCASSLDRGDYNEQFFGPGTRLTVL.

This chain joins TRBV29-1 and TRBJ2-7; 8 bases map to TRBD2. V gave up 8 bases and J gave up 6 bases; unmatched junction bases: 6. This CDR3 comprises 11 residues. The V gene's germline CDR1 is SQVTM and CDR2 ANQGSEA. The chain's CDR3 is CSFRTSSEQYF. The CDR3 coding sequence is TGCAGCTTTCGGACTAGCTCCGAGCAGTACTTC.

The CDR3 DNA reads TGTGCCAGCACCACTGGGGGACTGTACAATGAGCAGTTCTTC. It is translated as CASTTGGLYNEQFF. The rearrangement uses TRBV12-3 or TRBV12-4 and TRBJ2-1; the D gene is possibly TRBD2 (6 bases). The V end was cut by 7 bases, the J end by 4 bases, with 14 bases between. CDR3 length: 14 residues.

This chain joins TRBV20-1 and TRBJ1-2, with TRBD1 matching over 7 bases. This CDR3 is 15 amino acids long. V dropped 1 base and J dropped 2; count of bases not matched to a gene: 7. Germline V gene lookup returns CDR1 DFQATT and CDR2 SNEGSKA (reference sequence). In DNA, the CDR3 is TGCAGTGCTAGAGGAGGGACAGTCGCGAACTATGGCTACACCTTC. Protein: CSARGGTVANYGYTF.

Many counts were recorded for this clonotype. The J gene is TRBJ1-6, the V gene TRBV18; D gene uncertain. V lost 8 bases to trimming and J lost 7 bases, with 12 bases between them. In germline, CDR1 is KGHSH, CDR2 LQKENI. The CDR3 is 13 residues long. CDR3 in DNA: TGTGCCAGCCAAGAGGTACAAAATTCACCCCTCCACTTT. This sequence encodes CASQEVQNSPLHF.

This clonotype was recorded many times. The chain uses TRBV29-1 and TRBJ2-5; weak D call: TRBD1 (5 bases). V was shortened by 6 bases and J by 0 bases, with 5 bases between the two germline ends. The CDR3 is 11 amino acids. The germline V gene has CDR1 SQVTM and CDR2 ANQGSEA. The CDR3 spells CSVRDQETQYF. The CDR3 bases are TGCAGCGTCAGGGACCAAGAGACCCAGTACTTC.

This clonotype has only a few counts. This sequence joins TRBV6-5 and TRBJ2-1; D unclear. The V gene lost 8 bases and the J gene lost 0 bases, with 11 bases spanning the gap. The CDR3 is 14 residues long. Germline V gene data show CDR1 as MNHEY and CDR2 as SVGAGI. The CDR3 loop is CASRQTPSYNEQFF. The CDR3 DNA is TGTGCCAGCCGGCAGACACCCTCCTACAATGAGCAGTTCTTC.

This chain links TRBV7-6 with TRBJ2-3; D unresolved. This CDR3 contains 13 residues. The germline V gene has CDR1 SGHVS and CDR2 FNYEAQ. V was pared by 4 bases and J by 0 bases, with 5 bases between. The CDR3 coding sequence is TGTGCCAGCAGCTCCGGCAGCACAGATACGCAGTATTTT. It specifies CASSSGSTDTQYF.

This clonotype was counted ten times or more. This chain joins TRBV7-9 and TRBJ1-2, with D uncertain. The V gene lost 1 base and the J gene lost 8 bases, with 20 bases spanning the gap. Per germline, CDR1 SEHNR and CDR2 FQNEAQ (reference sequence). CDR3 length: 16 residues. The CDR3 is CASSLEQINYVYGYTF. The CDR3 DNA reads as TGTGCCAGCAGCTTAGAACAAATTAACTATGTCTACGGCTACACCTTC.

This clonotype was seen ten or more times. CDR3 sequence reads: CASSRSGTAVQETQYF. The CDR3 DNA reads TGCGCCAGCAGCCGCTCCGGGACAGCCGTCCAAGAGACCCAGTACTTC. This sequence joins TRBV4-1 and TRBJ2-5, with TRBD1 identical over 7 bases. The V gene end was trimmed by 4 bases and the J gene end by 1 base; junction bases not matched to a gene: 9. The length of the CDR3 is 16 residues. CDR1 and CDR2 from the germline V gene are MGHRA and YSYEKL.

Many counts were recorded for this clonotype. The CDR3 loop is CSARVQNTEAFF. Written as DNA, the CDR3 is TGCAGTGCTAGGGTTCAGAACACTGAAGCTTTCTTT. The V call is TRBV20-1, the J call TRBJ1-1, with D uncertain. V shed 3 bases and J shed 1 base, with 6 bases lying between them. CDR1 is DFQATT and CDR2 is SNEGSKA in the germline V gene (reference sequence). This CDR3 comprises 12 residues.

V gene TRBV29-1 combines with J gene TRBJ2-5; D may match TRBD1 or TRBD2 (6 bases each). The CDR3 has 14 residues. V was trimmed by 1 base and J by 5 bases, leaving 14 bases between them. The germline CDR1 and CDR2 sequences are SQVTM and ANQGSEA. The CDR3 sequence is CSVEGGAGLETQYF. CDR3 sequence (DNA): TGCAGCGTTGAAGGGGGGGCAGGCCTGGAGACCCAGTACTTC.

This clonotype was counted many times. The chain couples TRBV29-1 to TRBJ1-1; D is ambiguous. From germline, CDR1 is SQVTM and CDR2 ANQGSEA. V was trimmed by 0 bases and J by 1 base, leaving 9 bases between them. The CDR3 extends over 14 amino acids. The CDR3 protein is CSVEDPWRNTEAFF. The CDR3 DNA is TGCAGCGTTGAAGATCCGTGGCGGAACACTGAAGCTTTCTTT. Combining the CDR3 with reference TRBV29-1 and TRBJ1-1 gives the whole variable domain SAVISQKPSRDICQRGTSLTIQCQVDSQVTMMFWYRQQPGQSLTLIATANQGSEATYESGFVIDKFPISRPNLTFSTLTVSNMSPEDSSIYLCSVEDPWRNTEAFFGQGTRLTVV.

This clonotype showed up just a few times. The chain has TRBV29-1 and TRBJ2-1; D might be TRBD2 (5 bases). V was pared by 6 bases and J by 5 bases, with 8 bases between. Germline lookup yields CDR1 SQVTM and CDR2 ANQGSEA. The CDR3 runs 11 residues. The CDR3 protein is CSVGADNEQFF. CDR3 sequence (DNA): TGCAGCGTAGGAGCGGACAATGAGCAGTTCTTC.

Ten or more counts support this clonotype. The V and J genes are TRBV7-2 and TRBJ1-1, with D possibly matching TRBD1 (6 bases). The CDR3 sequence is 15 residues long. The germline V gene encodes CDR1 SGHTA and CDR2 FQGNSA. V lost 3 bases to trimming and J lost 5 bases, with 16 bases between them. The DNA for the CDR3 is TGTGCCAGCAGCTTTAGGGGGGGCGCCGATACTGAAGCTTTCTTT. As protein: CASSFRGGADTEAFF.

This clonotype appeared many times. This rearrangement joins TRBV5-6 to TRBJ2-7; possibly TRBD2 for D (6 bases). V was shortened by 3 bases and J by 4 bases, with 20 bases between the two germline ends. Looked up from germline, CDR1 is SGHDT and CDR2 is YYEEEE. The CDR3 runs to 16 residues. Here the CDR3 DNA reads TGTGCCAGCAGCTCAGATGGCGGGTTCGGGGGATACGAGCAGTACTTC. It is translated as CASSSDGGFGGYEQYF.